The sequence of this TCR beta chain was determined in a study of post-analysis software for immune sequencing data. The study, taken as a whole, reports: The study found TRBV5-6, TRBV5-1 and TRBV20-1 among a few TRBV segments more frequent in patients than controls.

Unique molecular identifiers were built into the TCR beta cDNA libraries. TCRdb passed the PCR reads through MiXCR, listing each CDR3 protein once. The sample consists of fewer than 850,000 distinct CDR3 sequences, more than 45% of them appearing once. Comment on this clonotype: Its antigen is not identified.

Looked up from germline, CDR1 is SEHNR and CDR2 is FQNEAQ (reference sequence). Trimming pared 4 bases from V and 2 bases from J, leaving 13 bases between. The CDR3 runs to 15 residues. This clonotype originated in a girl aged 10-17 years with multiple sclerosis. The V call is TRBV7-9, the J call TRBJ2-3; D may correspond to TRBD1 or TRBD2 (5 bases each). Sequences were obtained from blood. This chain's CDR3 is CASSSPTDYTDTQYF. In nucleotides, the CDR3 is TGTGCCAGCAGCTCCCCGACAGACTACACAGATACGCAGTATTTT.